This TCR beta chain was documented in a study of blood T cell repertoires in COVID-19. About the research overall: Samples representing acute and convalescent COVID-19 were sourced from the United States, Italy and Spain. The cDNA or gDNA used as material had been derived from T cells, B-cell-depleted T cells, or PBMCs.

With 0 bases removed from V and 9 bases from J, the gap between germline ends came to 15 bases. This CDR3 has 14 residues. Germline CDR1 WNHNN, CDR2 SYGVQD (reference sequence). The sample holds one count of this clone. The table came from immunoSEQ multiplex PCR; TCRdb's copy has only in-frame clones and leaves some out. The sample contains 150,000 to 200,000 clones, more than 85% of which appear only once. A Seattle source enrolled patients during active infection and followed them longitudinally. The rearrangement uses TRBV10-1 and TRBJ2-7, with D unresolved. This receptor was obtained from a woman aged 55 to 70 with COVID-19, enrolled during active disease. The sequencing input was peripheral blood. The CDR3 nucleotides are TGCGCCAGCAGTGAGTCTAGGCGGCCCATCGGGCAGTACTTC. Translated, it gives CASSESRRPIGQYF.